Each of the 30 T cell receptor beta chains below was sequenced from the same sample in a study of CD8+CD57+ T cells in acquired aplastic anemia. Sequenced patients had shown CD8+CD57+ cell expansion by flow cytometry. The study profiled TCR beta VDJ and CDR3 using genomic DNA as template. TCRdb called the reads again in MiXCR, with one record for every CDR3 protein. The data contain 130,000 or so distinct CDR3 sequences, 50% to 60% of them singletons. The sequenced material came from sorted CD4+, CD8+, or CD8+CD57+ T cells (not recorded which) from PBMCs. The receptors originated from a human donor with aplastic anemia.

The V gene is TRBV20-1, the J gene TRBJ2-5; 11 bases agree with TRBD2. The CDR3 extends over 19 amino acids. The ends lost 0 bases at V and 0 bases at J; junction bases unmatched: 12. The V gene's germline CDR1 is DFQATT and CDR2 SNEGSKA (reference sequence). Here the CDR3 reads CSARDQRLAGGFYQETQYF. The CDR3, as DNA: TGCAGTGCTAGAGATCAGAGATTAGCGGGGGGGTTCTACCAAGAGACCCAGTACTTC.

This clonotype was seen at least ten times. The gene calls are TRBV7-9 and TRBJ1-5, with D maybe TRBD1 (5 bases). The CDR3 runs to 16 residues. Germline CDR1 and CDR2: SEHNR and FQNEAQ (reference sequence). Trimming took off 7 bases at V and 4 bases at J, with 20 bases between the two ends. The CDR3 bases are TGTGCCAGCATGGGGGGGGACGGAGCGACTAATCAGCCCCAGCATTTT. This gives the protein CASMGGDGATNQPQHF.

This clonotype occurred many times. The genes are TRBV5-8 and TRBJ2-1, with D hard to call. V lost 2 bases and J 2 bases, leaving 11 bases between the germline ends. Germline V gene data show CDR1 as SGHTS and CDR2 as YDEGEE. The CDR3 has 15 residues. The CDR3 reads CASSFGGNTYNEQFF. CDR3 bases: TGTGCCAGCAGCTTTGGTGGGAACACCTACAATGAGCAGTTCTTC.

V usage is TRBV24-1 and J usage is TRBJ2-5; D is ambiguous. Deletions cut 2 bases from V and 5 bases from J, with 5 bases between. The CDR3 has 12 amino acids. CDR1 and CDR2 (germline): KGHDR, SFDVKD. This chain's CDR3 is CATSDYGETQYF. The CDR3 nucleotides are TGTGCCACCAGTGATTACGGGGAGACCCAGTACTTC.

As regards this clonotype: This may be a read error, as it is one base from a much larger clone. The V call is TRBV11-2, the J call TRBJ2-2; 10 nucleotides align to TRBD2. CDR3 length: 18 residues. Germline assignment: CDR1 SGHAT and CDR2 FQNNGV. Here the CDR3 DNA reads TGTGCCAGCAGCTTAGAACTAGCGGGATACTCCCAGGGTGGGGATCTGTTTTTT. The encoded protein is CASSLELAGYSQGGDLFF.

This chain links TRBV20-1 with TRBJ1-5; D uncertain. The CDR3 totals 13 residues. CDR1 is DFQATT, CDR2 SNEGSKA, per germline (reference sequence). Trimming pared 4 bases from V and 0 bases from J, leaving 7 bases between. For the CDR3, the DNA is TGCAGTGCTAAGACAACTAGCAATCAGCCCCAGCATTTT. Its translation is CSAKTTSNQPQHF.

The chain uses TRBV7-3 and TRBJ2-5, with 7 bases lining up with TRBD2. The CDR3 is 13 amino acids. The ends lost 4 bases at V and 3 bases at J; junction bases unmatched: 2. Germline assignment: CDR1 SGHTA and CDR2 FQGTGA. Here the CDR3 DNA reads TGTGCCAGCAGCTCTCTAGCGGAAGAGACCCAGTACTTC. Translated, it gives CASSSLAEETQYF.

The chain is built from TRBV7-3 and TRBJ2-2, with D uncertain. Germline V lookup: CDR1 SGHTA, CDR2 FQGTGA. Trimming removed 5 bases from V and 1 base from J, with 5 bases in between. The CDR3 covers 13 residues. Written as DNA, the CDR3 is TGTGCCAGCAGCCGTGGGAACACCGGGGAGCTGTTTTTT. Its translation: CASSRGNTGELFF.

This chain uses TRBV25-1 with TRBJ2-7, with D perhaps TRBD2 (5 bases). Germline V gene lookup returns CDR1 MGHDK and CDR2 SYGVNS. With 4 bases removed from V and 2 bases from J, the gap between germline ends came to 9 bases. The CDR3 has 13 residues. The CDR3 nucleotides are TGTGCCAGCAGTGGAGAGGGCACCTACGAGCAGTACTTC. Its protein product is CASSGEGTYEQYF.

Points on this clonotype: One base away lies a much larger clone, so this may be a sequencing read error. The V and J genes are TRBV27 and TRBJ2-2, with D unclear. This CDR3 contains 12 residues. The germline CDR1 and CDR2 sequences are MNHEY and SMNVEV (reference sequence). Trimming removed 6 bases from V and 5 bases from J, with 7 bases in between. For the CDR3, the DNA is TGTGCCAGCAGCGTTGGGACCGGGGAGCTGTTTTTT. This codes for CASSVGTGELFF.

This clonotype is medium-sized (0.01 to 0.1%). The chain carries TRBV7-3 and TRBJ2-1; D not certain. Germline V gene lookup returns CDR1 SGHTA and CDR2 FQGTGA. V shed 5 bases and J shed 7 bases, with 12 bases lying between them. The CDR3 length is 13 residues. The CDR3 nucleotides are TGTGCCAGCAGCCAAGGGTTAGGGAATGAGCAGTTCTTC. It is translated as CASSQGLGNEQFF.

This clonotype came up a few times. The V gene is TRBV2, the J gene TRBJ1-2, with 7 bases identical to TRBD1. The CDR3 contains 14 residues. Germline V gene data show CDR1 as SNHLY and CDR2 as FYNNEI. The junction had 7 bases not matched to a gene; V was cut back by 5 bases and J by 4 bases. CDR3 region: CASSTGQAIYGYTF. CDR3 bases: TGTGCCAGCAGTACCGGACAGGCTATCTATGGCTACACCTTC.

This clonotype was detected many times. The chain employs TRBV7-9 and TRBJ2-7; 11 nucleotides align to TRBD2. The ends lost 3 bases at V and 4 bases at J; junction bases unmatched: 5. Germline V gene sequence: CDR1 SEHNR, CDR2 FQNEAQ (reference sequence). The CDR3 length is 15 residues. The CDR3 sequence is CASSFPLAGGYEQYF. CDR3 in DNA: TGTGCCAGCAGCTTTCCTCTAGCGGGGGGATACGAGCAGTACTTC.

This clonotype was counted a single time. J is TRBJ2-2 and V is TRBV19, with D perhaps TRBD1 or TRBD2 (6 bases each). CDR1 LNHDA and CDR2 SQIVND come from the germline V gene (reference sequence). With 6 bases removed from V and 4 bases from J, the gap between germline ends came to 18 bases. This CDR3 is built from 16 residues. CDR3 protein: CASRREWGAGTGELFF. The DNA of the CDR3 is TGTGCCAGTAGGAGAGAATGGGGGGCAGGCACCGGGGAGCTGTTTTTT. Filled out from reference TRBV19 and TRBJ2-2, the complete variable domain reads DGGITQSPKYLFRKEGQNVTLSCEQNLNHDAMYWYRQDPGQGLRLIYYSQIVNDFQKGDIAEGYSVSREKKESFPLTVTSAQKNPTAFYLCASRREWGAGTGELFFGEGSRLTVL.

On this clonotype itself: The junction departs from germline at one end; a sequencing error may be responsible. This chain uses TRBV7-9 with TRBJ1-1; D remains ambiguous. The V gene's germline CDR1 is SEHNR and CDR2 FQNEAQ (reference sequence). CDR3 length equals 15 residues. CDR3 in amino acids: CASSQPRGRNTEAFF. CDR3 DNA sequence: TGTGCCAGCAGCCAGCCGAGAGGAAGGAACACTGAGGCTTTCTTT.

The genes are TRBV5-1 and TRBJ2-4; possible D gene TRBD1, 6 bases. Germline lookup yields CDR1 SGHRS and CDR2 YFSETQ. V lost 4 bases and J 6 bases, leaving 11 bases between the germline ends. The CDR3 contains 13 residues. The CDR3 nucleotides read TGCGCCAGCAGCACCCAGGACAGAAACATTCAGTACTTC. Translating gives CASSTQDRNIQYF.

This chain's CDR3 is CASSRRLAVDRDEQFF. CDR3 DNA sequence: TGTGCCAGCAGCCGCCGCTTAGCGGTAGATAGGGATGAGCAGTTCTTC. The chain couples TRBV11-1 to TRBJ2-1; D possibly corresponds to TRBD2 (6 bases). The V gene's germline CDR1 is SGHAT and CDR2 FQDESV (reference sequence). V gave up 5 bases and J gave up 8 bases, with 22 bases separating them. CDR3 length: 16 amino acids.

This clonotype was recorded a few times. The chain links TRBV29-1 to TRBJ1-2, with D unresolved. CDR3 size: 11 residues. Germline values: CDR1 SQVTM, CDR2 ANQGSEA. The V end lost 4 bases, the J end lost 4 bases, and 7 bases lay between the germline ends. The CDR3 DNA sequence: TGCAGCGTTGCCGGGCTCTATGGCTACACCTTC. It is translated as CSVAGLYGYTF.

The chain has TRBV29-1 and TRBJ2-7, with D possibly being TRBD1 (6 bases). Trimming cost V 0 bases and J 6 bases, with 9 bases left between them. Germline lookup yields CDR1 SQVTM and CDR2 ANQGSEA. The CDR3 is 12 residues long. The CDR3 loop is CSVEEGAGEQYF. In nucleotides, the CDR3 is TGCAGCGTTGAAGAGGGGGCCGGCGAGCAGTACTTC.

The chain combines TRBV7-2 with TRBJ1-1; D is undetermined. The CDR3 totals 13 residues. CDR1 and CDR2 (germline): SGHTA, FQGNSA. Trimming shortened V by 5 bases and J by 2 bases, and 9 bases separated the two germline ends. CDR3 amino acids: CASSPLRNTEAFF. CDR3 nucleotides: TGTGCCAGCAGCCCCCTTCGCAACACTGAAGCTTTCTTT.

This clonotype was observed at least ten times. The rearrangement uses TRBV10-3 and TRBJ1-1, with D unresolved. This CDR3 has 14 residues. Trimming pared 1 base from V and 5 bases from J, leaving 11 bases between. Germline CDR1 is ENHRY and CDR2 is SYGVKD. The CDR3 sequence: CAISEYGNRTEAFF. The CDR3 DNA sequence: TGTGCCATCAGTGAGTATGGGAACCGAACTGAAGCTTTCTTT.

This clonotype showed up many times. The rearrangement links TRBV6-5 to TRBJ2-6; tentative D call: TRBD1 (5 bases). CDR3 length: 17 residues. The V and J ends lost 0 bases and 2 bases respectively, with 11 bases between them. The V gene's germline CDR1 is MNHEY and CDR2 SVGAGI. The CDR3 protein is CASSYSNGAAGANVLTF. The CDR3 nucleotides read TGTGCCAGCAGTTACTCGAATGGGGCAGCTGGGGCCAACGTCCTGACTTTC.

The chain employs TRBV25-1 and TRBJ2-7, with D maybe TRBD1 (5 bases). Germline loops: CDR1 MGHDK, CDR2 SYGVNS. V was pared by 3 bases and J by 6 bases, with 9 bases between. The CDR3 extends over 12 amino acids. The DNA for the CDR3 is TGTGCCAGCAGTGATAGAAGGGGCGAGCAGTACTTC. Encoded protein: CASSDRRGEQYF.

A single count supports this clonotype. This sequence joins TRBV6-1 and TRBJ1-1; 7 bases agree with TRBD1. CDR3 length equals 14 residues. Germline loops: CDR1 MNHNS, CDR2 SASEGT. Trimming cost V 6 bases and J 0 bases; bases outside gene matches: 4. Here the CDR3 reads CASRPGTVNTEAFF. The CDR3 bases are TGTGCCAGCAGACCCGGGACAGTGAACACTGAAGCTTTCTTT.

The chain is built from TRBV2 and TRBJ2-3, with D possibly being TRBD2 (6 bases). Deletions cut 3 bases from V and 1 base from J, with 8 bases between. The CDR3 loop spans 14 amino acids. Germline values: CDR1 SNHLY, CDR2 FYNNEI. In DNA form, the CDR3 reads TGTGCCAGCAGTGAGGAGCGGGGCACAGATACGCAGTATTTT. It translates to CASSEERGTDTQYF. Variable domain in full (rest from reference TRBV2 and TRBJ2-3): EPEVTQTPSHQVTQMGQEVILRCVPISNHLYFYWYRQILGQKVEFLVSFYNNEISEKSEIFDDQFSVERPDGSNFTLKIRSTKLEDSAMYFCASSEERGTDTQYFGPGTRLTVL.

The V gene is TRBV20-1, the J gene TRBJ1-2, with D possibly matching TRBD1 (5 bases). CDR3 size: 14 residues. Trimming removed 3 bases from V and 4 bases from J, with 15 bases in between. Germline CDR1 and CDR2: DFQATT and SNEGSKA (reference sequence). Here the CDR3 DNA reads TGCAGTGCTAGCCACCACGGGGCGTCCTATGGCTACACCTTC. This translates into CSASHHGASYGYTF.

This clonotype was counted a few times. V gene TRBV19 combines with J gene TRBJ1-6; D remains ambiguous. V was cut by 7 bases and J by 6 bases, with 13 bases left in between. The V gene's germline CDR1 is LNHDA and CDR2 SQIVND (reference sequence). The CDR3 sequence is 14 residues long. CDR3 sequence reads: CASTRSEGNSPLHF. DNA of the CDR3: TGTGCCAGTACTCGATCGGAGGGTAATTCACCCCTCCACTTT.

Worth noting for this clonotype: This may come from a read error, since a much larger clone is one base off. The chain couples TRBV20-1 to TRBJ2-1, with TRBD2 matching 10 bases. The V segment lost 6 bases and the J segment 9 bases; nucleotides outside the gene matches: 11. CDR3 length: 14 amino acids. CDR1 and CDR2 from the germline V gene are DFQATT and SNEGSKA (reference sequence). CDR3 nucleotides: TGCAGTGCGCAGACGTCTAGCGGGAGTGGTGAGCAGTTCTTC. Translated: CSAQTSSGSGEQFF.

For this clonotype: The germline gene is not matched at one end of the junction; a read error may be the cause. The chain links TRBV7-2 to TRBJ1-1, with no clear D. CDR1 and CDR2 from the germline V gene are SGHTA and FQGNSA. This CDR3 spans 13 amino acids. CDR3 region: CAGSLQENTEAFF. The CDR3 DNA is TGTGCCGGCAGCCTCCAAGAGAACACTGAAGCTTTCTTT.

V usage is TRBV7-8 and J usage is TRBJ2-7; the D is unclear. This CDR3 comprises 12 residues. Trimming pared 5 bases from V and 7 bases from J, leaving 12 bases between. Germline V lookup: CDR1 SGHVS, CDR2 FQNEAQ. In nucleotides, the CDR3 is TGTGCCAGCAGCCTAGACGACATAGAGCAGTACTTC. This sequence encodes CASSLDDIEQYF.